This T cell receptor (beta chain) was sequenced in a study of immune cell composition in non-small cell lung cancer. General study results and limits: Squamous carcinomas (approximately 75%) more often had tumour-associated clones >0.5% than adenocarcinomas (33%). Overall clonality, unlike maximal tumour-associated clone frequency, did not predict TIL reactivity.

The trim removed 2 bases at V and 2 bases at J, leaving 2 bases unmatched. Per the germline V gene, CDR1 is MNHEY and CDR2 is SMNVEV (reference sequence). This CDR3 is built from 14 residues. The assay was immunoSEQ multiplex PCR, and TCRdb's table has in-frame clones only and misses some. The sample has about 8,700 clones, around 67% seen once; the top ten hold around a quarter. Remarks on this clone: The antigen is undetermined.

Normal lung sampling was at least 3 cm from the tumour, as distant as possible. Sequenced input: non-adjacent lung tissue. This TCR was recovered from a human donor with non-small cell lung cancer. The chain employs TRBV27 and TRBJ2-5; 7 nucleotides align to TRBD1. The CDR3 here is CASSLDRVQETQYF. The CDR3 nucleotides are TGTGCCAGCAGTTTAGACAGGGTTCAAGAGACCCAGTACTTC.